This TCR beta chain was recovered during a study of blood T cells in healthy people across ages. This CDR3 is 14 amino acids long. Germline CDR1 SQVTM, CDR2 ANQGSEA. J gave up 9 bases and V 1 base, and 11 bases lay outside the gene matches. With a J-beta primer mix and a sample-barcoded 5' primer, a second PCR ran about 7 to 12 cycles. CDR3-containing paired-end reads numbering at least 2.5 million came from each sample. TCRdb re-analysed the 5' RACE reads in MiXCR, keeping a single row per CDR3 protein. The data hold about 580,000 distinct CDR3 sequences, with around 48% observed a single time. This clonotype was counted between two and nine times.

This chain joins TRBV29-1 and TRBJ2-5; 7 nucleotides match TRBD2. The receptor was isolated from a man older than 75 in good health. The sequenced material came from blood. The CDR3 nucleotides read TGCAGCGTTGAAGCCCAGGCCGTGGCGGGGGCCCAGTACTTC. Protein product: CSVEAQAVAGAQYF.